The next 5 T cell receptor beta chains were all read from a single sample in a study of blood T cell repertoires in COVID-19. The method was immunoSEQ multiplex PCR; TCRdb's version includes in-frame clones alone and lacks a portion of them. The sample consists of roughly 300,000 clones, more than 70% of them appearing once. The sample was peripheral blood. Every receptor here comes from a woman in her fifties or sixties with acute or convalescent COVID-19.

CDR3 amino acids: CASSYSGRGQETQYF. In nucleotides, the CDR3 is TGTGCCAGCAGTTACTCGGGCAGGGGCCAAGAGACCCAGTACTTC. The chain employs TRBV6-5 and TRBJ2-5; D is possibly TRBD1 (6 bases). Trimming cost V 0 bases and J 1 base, with 9 bases left between them. This CDR3 contains 15 residues. In germline, CDR1 is MNHEY, CDR2 SVGAGI.

The chain employs TRBV28 and TRBJ2-5; no reliable D call. Trimming took off 7 bases at V and 0 bases at J, with 18 bases between the two ends. Germline CDR1 is MDHEN and CDR2 is SYDVKM. The CDR3 contains 16 residues. The CDR3 nucleotides read TGTGCCAGCACCACCGCGATATCTCGGTACCAAGAGACCCAGTACTTC. Its protein product is CASTTAISRYQETQYF.

This clone showed up just a few times. The V gene is TRBV7-3, the J gene TRBJ2-5, with 11 nucleotides matching TRBD2. The CDR3 covers 17 residues. With V trimmed by 0 bases and J by 4 bases, 7 bases remained unmatched. From germline, CDR1 is SGHTA and CDR2 FQGTGA. CDR3 residues: CASSLTGTSGILETQYF. The DNA for the CDR3 is TGTGCCAGCAGCTTAACCGGGACTAGCGGCATATTAGAGACCCAGTACTTC.

The chain employs TRBV9 and TRBJ2-7; TRBD1 matches at 10 bases. Trimming at V came to 4 bases and at J to 2 bases, leaving 6 bases not matched to a gene. This CDR3 region has 15 residues. Germline V gene sequence: CDR1 SGDLS, CDR2 YYNGEE. The CDR3 loop is CASSPTGTGAYEQYF. The DNA for the CDR3 is TGTGCCAGCAGCCCAACCGGGACAGGGGCCTACGAGCAGTACTTC.

The chain uses TRBV29-1 and TRBJ2-5; TRBD1 might be the D (5 bases). The V end was cut by 4 bases, the J end by 4 bases, with 7 bases between. Germline CDR1 is SQVTM and CDR2 is ANQGSEA. There are 11 residues in the CDR3. The CDR3 DNA sequence: TGCAGCGTTGCTAGGGGAGAGACCCAGTACTTC. The encoded protein is CSVARGETQYF.